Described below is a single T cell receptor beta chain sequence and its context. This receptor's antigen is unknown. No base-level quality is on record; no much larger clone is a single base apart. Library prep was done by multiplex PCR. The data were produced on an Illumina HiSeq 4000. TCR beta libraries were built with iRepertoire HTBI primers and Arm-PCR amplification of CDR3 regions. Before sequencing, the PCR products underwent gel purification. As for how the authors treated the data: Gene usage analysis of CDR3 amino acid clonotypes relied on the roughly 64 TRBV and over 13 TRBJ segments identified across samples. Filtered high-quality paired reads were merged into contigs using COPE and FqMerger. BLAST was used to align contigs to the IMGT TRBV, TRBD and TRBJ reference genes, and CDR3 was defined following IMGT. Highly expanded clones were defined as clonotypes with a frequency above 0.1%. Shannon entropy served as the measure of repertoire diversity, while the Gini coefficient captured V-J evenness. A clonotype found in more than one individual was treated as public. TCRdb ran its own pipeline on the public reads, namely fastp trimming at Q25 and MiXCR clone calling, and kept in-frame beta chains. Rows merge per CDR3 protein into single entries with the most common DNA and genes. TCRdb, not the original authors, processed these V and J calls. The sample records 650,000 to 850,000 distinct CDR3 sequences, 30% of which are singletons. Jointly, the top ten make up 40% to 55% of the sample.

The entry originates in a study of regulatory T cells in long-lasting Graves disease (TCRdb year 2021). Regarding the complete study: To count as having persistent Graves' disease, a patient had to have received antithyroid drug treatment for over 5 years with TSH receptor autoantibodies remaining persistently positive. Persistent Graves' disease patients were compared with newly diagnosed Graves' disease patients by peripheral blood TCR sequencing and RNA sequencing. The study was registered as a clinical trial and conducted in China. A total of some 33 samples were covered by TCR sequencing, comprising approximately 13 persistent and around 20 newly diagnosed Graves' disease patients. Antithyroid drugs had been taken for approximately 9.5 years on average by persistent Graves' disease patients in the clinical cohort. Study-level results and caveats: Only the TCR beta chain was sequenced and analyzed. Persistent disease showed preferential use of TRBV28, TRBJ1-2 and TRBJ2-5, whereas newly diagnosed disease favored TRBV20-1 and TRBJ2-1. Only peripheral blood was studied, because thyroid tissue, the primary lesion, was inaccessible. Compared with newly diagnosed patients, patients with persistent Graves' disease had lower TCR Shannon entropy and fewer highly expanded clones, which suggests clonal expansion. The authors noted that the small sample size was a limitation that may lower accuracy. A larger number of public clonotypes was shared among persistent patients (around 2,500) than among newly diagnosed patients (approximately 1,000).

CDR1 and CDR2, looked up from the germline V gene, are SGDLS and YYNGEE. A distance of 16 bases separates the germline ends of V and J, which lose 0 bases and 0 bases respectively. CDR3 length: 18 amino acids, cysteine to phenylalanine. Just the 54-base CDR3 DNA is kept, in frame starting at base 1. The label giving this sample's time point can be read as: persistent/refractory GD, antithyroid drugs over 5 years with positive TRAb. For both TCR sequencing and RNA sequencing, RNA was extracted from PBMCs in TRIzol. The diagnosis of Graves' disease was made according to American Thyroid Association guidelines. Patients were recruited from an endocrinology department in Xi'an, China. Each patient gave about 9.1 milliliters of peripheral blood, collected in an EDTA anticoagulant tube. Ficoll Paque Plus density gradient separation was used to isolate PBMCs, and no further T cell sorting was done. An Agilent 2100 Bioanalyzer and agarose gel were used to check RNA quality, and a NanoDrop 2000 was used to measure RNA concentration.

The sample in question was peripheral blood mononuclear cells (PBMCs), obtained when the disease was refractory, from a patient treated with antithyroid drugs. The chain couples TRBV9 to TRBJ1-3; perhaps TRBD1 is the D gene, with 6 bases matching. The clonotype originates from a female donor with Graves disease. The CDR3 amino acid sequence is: CASSVAGQPTGSGNTIYF. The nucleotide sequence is TGTGCCAGCAGCGTAGCTGGACAGCCTACGGGCTCTGGAAACACCATATATTTT.